Listed below are T cell receptor beta chains from one sample, sequenced in a study of Graves' ophthalmopathy and Graves' hyperthyroidism. TCRdb recomputed calls from the multiplex PCR reads with MiXCR, one row per CDR3 protein. The sample carries approximately 1.2 million distinct CDR3 sequences, 36% recorded once. Sequencing was done on a sample of peripheral blood or thyroid tissue (not recorded which). Receptors were obtained from an adult man with Graves' hyperthyroidism. The CDR3 runs from the conserved cysteine through the conserved F or W. D genes are given only for firm matches. Not all rows give a size; the values are once, few, many and, for expanded clones, a class.

j_call,v_call,d_call,clone_size,cdr3_nt,cdr3_aa
TRBJ1-4,TRBV20-1,-,many,TGCAGTGCTAGAGATGGGGCTCGGACTAATGAAAAACTGTTTTTT,CSARDGARTNEKLFF
TRBJ1-3,TRBV12-3/TRBV12-4,-,few,TGTGCCAGCAGCCAACGACCCCCGTCCTCTGGAAACACCATATATTTT,CASSQRPPSSGNTIYF
TRBJ2-5,TRBV7-8,TRBD2,many,TGTGCCAGCAGCCGACCTAGGACTAGCGGGAGGGTGGGGGAGACCCAGTACTTC,CASSRPRTSGRVGETQYF
TRBJ2-2,TRBV11-2,TRBD2,-,TGTGCCAGCAGCTTGAGGCTAGCGGGGGGCCCGAACACCGGGGAGCTGTTTTTT,CASSLRLAGGPNTGELFF
TRBJ1-2,TRBV12-3/TRBV12-4,-,-,TGTGCCAGCAGCACCCGGACGGAAACGAACTATGGCTACACCTTC,CASSTRTETNYGYTF
TRBJ1-2,TRBV29-1,-,once,TGCAGCGTTGAAAGCGGGGGGAACTATGGCTACACCTTC,CSVESGGNYGYTF
TRBJ1-5,TRBV6-6,-,many,TGTGCCAGCAGTTACCCAGGGGATAGCAATCAGCCCCAGCATTTT,CASSYPGDSNQPQHF
TRBJ1-2,TRBV20-1,-,-,TGCAGTGCTAGAGAACTAAACTATGGCTACACCTTC,CSARELNYGYTF
TRBJ2-5,TRBV10-3,TRBD2,few,TGTGCCATCAGTGAGGGACTAGCGGGGGGGCAAGAGACCCAGTACTTC,CAISEGLAGGQETQYF
TRBJ1-3,TRBV14,-,-,TGTGCCAGCATCCAAGAGGCAAACACCATATATTTT,CASIQEANTIYF
TRBJ1-1,TRBV7-9,TRBD1,few,TGTGCCAGCGCTGGGCAGGGGGACACTGAAGCTTTCTTT,CASAGQGDTEAFF
TRBJ2-5,TRBV9,-,many,TGTGCCAGCAGCGGCGGGCCTCGGGAGACCCAGTACTTC,CASSGGPRETQYF
TRBJ1-2,TRBV10-2,-,few,TGTGCCAGCAGTTTACCTCGGGGCTACTATGGCTACACCTTC,CASSLPRGYYGYTF
TRBJ1-2,TRBV2,TRBD1,-,TGTGCCAGCAGTGGACAGGGCTCCTCTGGAAACACCTTC,CASSGQGSSGNTF
TRBJ2-7,TRBV12-3/TRBV12-4,-,few,TGTGCCAGCAGTTTACGGCAGGGCGTTATCCATGGGCAGTACTTC,CASSLRQGVIHGQYF
TRBJ1-1,TRBV11-2,TRBD1,-,TGTGCCAGCAGCGTCTCCGGGACAGGAAAGAACACTGAAGCTTTCTTT,CASSVSGTGKNTEAFF
TRBJ1-1,TRBV7-2,TRBD1,many,TGTGCCAGCACCCTAGACAGGGCCAACACTGAAGCTTTCTTT,CASTLDRANTEAFF
TRBJ2-3,TRBV10-3,TRBD1,-,TGTGCCATCAGTTCGAGACCGACAGGGAATAGGGCAGATACGCAGTATTTT,CAISSRPTGNRADTQYF
TRBJ1-5,TRBV7-8,TRBD1,many,TGTGCCAGCAGCTCCCCCCGGGGAACACAGGGGAATAGCAATCAGCCCCAGCATTTT,CASSSPRGTQGNSNQPQHF
TRBJ2-2,TRBV9,-,-,TGTGCCAGCAGCCTTAGGGCTTCTCCCGGGGAGCTGTTTTTT,CASSLRASPGELFF
TRBJ1-1,TRBV29-1,-,-,TGCAGCGTTGACCGGTCAGGGTCAGCTTTCTTT,CSVDRSGSAFF
TRBJ2-2,TRBV5-1,-,few,TGTGCCAGTATGGACGGGATCGCCGCGAACACCGGGGAGCTGTTTTTT,CASMDGIAANTGELFF
TRBJ2-5,TRBV20-1,TRBD2,many,TGCAGTTGCGGACTAGCGGGTGGAGAGACCCAGTACTTC,CSCGLAGGETQYF
TRBJ2-6,TRBV2,-,-,TGTGCCAGCAGTGAGGTGGAGATAGTCTCTGGGGCCAACGTCCTGACTTTC,CASSEVEIVSGANVLTF
TRBJ1-5,TRBV10-3,-,few,TGTGCCATCAGAGACACTAGCGGGGGGTTACCGACAGAGACCCAGCATTTT,CAIRDTSGGLPTETQHF
TRBJ1-4,TRBV29-1,TRBD1,-,TGCAGCGCCCGGGACAGGGGTGAAAAACTGTTTTTT,CSARDRGEKLFF
TRBJ2-7,TRBV29-1,TRBD2,-,TGCAGCACTTCTACCGGGACTAGCGGTAACTACGAGCAGTACTTC,CSTSTGTSGNYEQYF
TRBJ2-7,TRBV20-1,-,many,TGCAGTGCTAGAGTAGAGGGAGGCCGACACTACGAGCAGTACTTC,CSARVEGGRHYEQYF
TRBJ1-6,TRBV10-2,-,-,TGCGCCAGCAGTGAGGTGGTGTTGTCACCCCTCCACTTT,CASSEVVLSPLHF
TRBJ1-1,TRBV7-8,TRBD1,many,TGTGCCAGCAGCTTGGCCCGGGACAGCGAAGCTTTCTTT,CASSLARDSEAFF
TRBJ1-2,TRBV11-2,TRBD1,many,TGTGCCAGCAGCCCCGACAGGGATGGCTACACCTTC,CASSPDRDGYTF